This T cell receptor beta chain was found in a study of control samples from healthy donors and cancer patients. This clone was detected once. From germline, CDR1 is SQVTM and CDR2 ANQGSEA. This CDR3 region has 13 residues. Trimming removed 3 bases from V and 3 bases from J, with 12 bases in between. Clones were sequenced by immunoSEQ multiplex PCR, and TCRdb holds only the in-frame ones, with some missing. This sample has just over 150,000 clones, with 80% to 90% found just once. The chain couples TRBV29-1 to TRBJ2-7; the D call may be TRBD1 or TRBD2 (6 bases each). The clonotype originates from a young man in good health. The specimen was blood. DNA for the CDR3: TGCAGCGTTGAGGCGGGACACAACTACGAGCAGTACTTC. As protein: CSVEAGHNYEQYF.